This T cell receptor (beta chain) comes out of a study of control samples from healthy donors and cancer patients. This CDR3 has 15 residues. After removal of 0 bases from V and 6 bases from J, the junction contained 5 bases not matched to a gene. Per the germline V gene, CDR1 is MNHEY and CDR2 is SMNVEV (reference sequence). The protocol was immunoSEQ multiplex PCR, while the TCRdb copy is restricted to in-frame clones and leaves out a portion. The sample lists around 130,000 clones; about 95% were seen once. This chain joins TRBV27 and TRBJ2-3, with TRBD1 identical over 8 bases. Sequencing used blood. The TCR sequence derives from a man aged 30-40 years in good health. The chain's CDR3 is CASSLSTGVLDTQYF. Written as DNA, the CDR3 is TGTGCCAGCAGTTTATCGACAGGGGTCCTCGATACGCAGTATTTT.